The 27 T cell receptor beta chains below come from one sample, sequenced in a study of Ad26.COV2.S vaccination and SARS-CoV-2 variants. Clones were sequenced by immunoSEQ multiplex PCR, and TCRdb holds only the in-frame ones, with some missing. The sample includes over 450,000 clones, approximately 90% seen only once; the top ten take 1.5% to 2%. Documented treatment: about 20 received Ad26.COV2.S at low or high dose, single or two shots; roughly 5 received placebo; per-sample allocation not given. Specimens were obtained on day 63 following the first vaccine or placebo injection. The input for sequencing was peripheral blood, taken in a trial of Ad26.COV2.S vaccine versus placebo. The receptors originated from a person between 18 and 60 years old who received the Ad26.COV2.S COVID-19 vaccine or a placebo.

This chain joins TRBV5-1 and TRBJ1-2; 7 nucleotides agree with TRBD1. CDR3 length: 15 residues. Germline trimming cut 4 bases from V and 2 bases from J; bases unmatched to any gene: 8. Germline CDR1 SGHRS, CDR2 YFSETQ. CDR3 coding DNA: TGCGCCAGCAGCACACGGACAGGCGTAAACTATGGCTACACCTTC. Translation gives CASSTRTGVNYGYTF.

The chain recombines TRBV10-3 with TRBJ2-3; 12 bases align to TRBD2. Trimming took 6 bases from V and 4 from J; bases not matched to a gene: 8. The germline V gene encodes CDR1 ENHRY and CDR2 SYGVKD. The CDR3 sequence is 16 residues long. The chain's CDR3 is CAISSSSGGVADTQYF. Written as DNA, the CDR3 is TGTGCCATCAGCTCGTCTAGCGGGGGGGTTGCAGATACGCAGTATTTT.

The CDR3 nucleotides read TGTGCCAGTAGTACGATGGGACATTCGGGGAGATACGAGCAGTACTTC. This codes for CASSTMGHSGRYEQYF. This chain links TRBV19 with TRBJ2-7; D might be TRBD1 (6 bases). This CDR3 contains 16 residues. Deletions cut 4 bases from V and 4 bases from J, with 20 bases between. The germline CDR1 and CDR2 sequences are LNHDA and SQIVND (reference sequence). The full variable domain, in which reference TRBV19 and TRBJ2-7 provide the parts outside the CDR3, is DGGITQSPKYLFRKEGQNVTLSCEQNLNHDAMYWYRQDPGQGLRLIYYSQIVNDFQKGDIAEGYSVSREKKESFPLTVTSAQKNPTAFYLCASSTMGHSGRYEQYFGPGTRLTVT.

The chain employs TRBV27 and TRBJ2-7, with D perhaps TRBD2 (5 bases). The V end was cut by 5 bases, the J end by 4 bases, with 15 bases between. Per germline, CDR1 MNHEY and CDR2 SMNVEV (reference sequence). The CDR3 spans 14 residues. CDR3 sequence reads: CASSPRQPGYEQYF. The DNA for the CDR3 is TGTGCCAGCAGTCCCCGCCAGCCGGGGTACGAGCAGTACTTC.

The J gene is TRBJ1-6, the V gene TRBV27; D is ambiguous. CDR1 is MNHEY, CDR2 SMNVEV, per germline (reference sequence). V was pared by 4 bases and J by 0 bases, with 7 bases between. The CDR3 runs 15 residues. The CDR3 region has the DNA TGTGCCAGCAGTTCACAGAGCTCCTATAATTCACCCCTCCACTTT. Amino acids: CASSSQSSYNSPLHF.

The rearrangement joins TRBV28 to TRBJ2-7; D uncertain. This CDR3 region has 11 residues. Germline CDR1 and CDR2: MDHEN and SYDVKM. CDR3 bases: TGTGCATGTGCCAGATCCTACGAGCAGTACTTC. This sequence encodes CACARSYEQYF.

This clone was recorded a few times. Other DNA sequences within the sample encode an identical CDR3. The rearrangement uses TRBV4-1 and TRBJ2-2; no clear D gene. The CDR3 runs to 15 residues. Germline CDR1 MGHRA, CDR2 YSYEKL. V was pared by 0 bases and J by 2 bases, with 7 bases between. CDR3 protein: CASSQDVLNTGELFF. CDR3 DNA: TGCGCCAGCAGCCAAGATGTCCTAAACACCGGGGAGCTGTTTTTT.

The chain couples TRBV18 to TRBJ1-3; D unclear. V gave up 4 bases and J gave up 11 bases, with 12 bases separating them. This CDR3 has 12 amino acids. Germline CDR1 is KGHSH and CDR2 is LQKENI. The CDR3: CASSQREPPIYF. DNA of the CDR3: TGTGCCAGCTCACAACGGGAGCCGCCCATATATTTT.

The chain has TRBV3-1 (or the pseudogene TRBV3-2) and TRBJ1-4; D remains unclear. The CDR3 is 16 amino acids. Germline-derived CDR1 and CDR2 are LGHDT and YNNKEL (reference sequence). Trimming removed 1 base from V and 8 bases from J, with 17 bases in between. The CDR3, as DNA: TGTGCCAGCAGCCAAGGGGTATCCCCCTTTGGGGAAAAACTGTTTTTT. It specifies CASSQGVSPFGEKLFF.

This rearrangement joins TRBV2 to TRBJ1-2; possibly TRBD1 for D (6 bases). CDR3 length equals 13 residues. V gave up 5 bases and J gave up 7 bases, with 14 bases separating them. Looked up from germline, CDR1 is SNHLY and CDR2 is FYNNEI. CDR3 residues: CASSPQGLIGYTF. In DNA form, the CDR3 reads TGTGCCAGCAGTCCACAGGGTCTTATTGGCTACACCTTC.

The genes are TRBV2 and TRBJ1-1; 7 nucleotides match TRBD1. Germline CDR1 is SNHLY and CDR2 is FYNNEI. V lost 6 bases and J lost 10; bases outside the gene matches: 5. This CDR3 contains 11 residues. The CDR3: CASSDRVGAFF. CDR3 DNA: TGTGCCAGCAGCGACAGGGTTGGAGCTTTCTTT.

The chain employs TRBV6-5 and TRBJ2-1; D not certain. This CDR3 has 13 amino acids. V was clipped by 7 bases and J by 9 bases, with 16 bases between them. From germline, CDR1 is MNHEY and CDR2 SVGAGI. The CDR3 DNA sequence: TGTGCCAGCACCGTTGTGGCGCCCAGTGAGCAGTTCTTC. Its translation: CASTVVAPSEQFF.

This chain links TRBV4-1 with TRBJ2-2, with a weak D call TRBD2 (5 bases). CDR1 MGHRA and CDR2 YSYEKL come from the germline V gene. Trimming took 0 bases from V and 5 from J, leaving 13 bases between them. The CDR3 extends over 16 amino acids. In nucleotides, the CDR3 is TGCGCCAGCAGCCAAGAAGGGTCAGGAGGAACCGGGGAGCTGTTTTTT. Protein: CASSQEGSGGTGELFF.

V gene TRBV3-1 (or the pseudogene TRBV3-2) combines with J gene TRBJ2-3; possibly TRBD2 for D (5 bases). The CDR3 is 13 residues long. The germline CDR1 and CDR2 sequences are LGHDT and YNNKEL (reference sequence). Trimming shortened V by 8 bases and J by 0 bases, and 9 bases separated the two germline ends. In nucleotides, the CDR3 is TGTGCCAGCCTGGACTGGAGCACAGATACGCAGTATTTT. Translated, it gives CASLDWSTDTQYF.

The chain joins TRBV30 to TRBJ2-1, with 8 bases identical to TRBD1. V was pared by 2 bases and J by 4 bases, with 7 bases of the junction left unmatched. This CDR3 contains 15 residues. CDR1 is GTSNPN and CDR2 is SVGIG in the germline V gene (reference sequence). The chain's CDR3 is CAWSNQGARYNEQFF. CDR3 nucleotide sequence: TGTGCCTGGAGTAACCAGGGGGCGCGGTACAATGAGCAGTTCTTC.

CDR3 protein: CASSADLNTEAFF. The CDR3 region has the DNA TGCGCCAGCAGCGCGGACCTGAACACTGAAGCTTTCTTT. The chain links TRBV5-1 to TRBJ1-1; unclear D gene. V dropped 4 bases and J dropped 0 bases, with 7 bases sitting between them. The CDR3 consists of 13 residues. Germline V CDR1 and CDR2: SGHRS, YFSETQ.

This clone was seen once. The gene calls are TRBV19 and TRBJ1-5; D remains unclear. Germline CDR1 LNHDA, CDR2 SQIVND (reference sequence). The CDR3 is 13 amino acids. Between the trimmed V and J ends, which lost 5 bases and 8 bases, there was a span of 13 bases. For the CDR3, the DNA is TGTGCCAGTAGTGACCGCCCCGTAGAGCCCCAGCATTTT. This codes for CASSDRPVEPQHF.

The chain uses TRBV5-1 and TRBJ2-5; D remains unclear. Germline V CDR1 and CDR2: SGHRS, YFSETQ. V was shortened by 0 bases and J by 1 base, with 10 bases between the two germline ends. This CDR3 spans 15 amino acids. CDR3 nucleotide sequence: TGCGCCAGCAGCTTGGGTGACCCTCCCCAAGAGACCCAGTACTTC. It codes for CASSLGDPPQETQYF.

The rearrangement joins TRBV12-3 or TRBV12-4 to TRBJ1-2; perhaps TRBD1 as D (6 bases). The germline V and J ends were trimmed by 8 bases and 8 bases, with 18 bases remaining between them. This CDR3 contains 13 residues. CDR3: CASFRADGGGYTF. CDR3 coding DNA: TGTGCCAGCTTCAGGGCAGACGGGGGCGGCTACACCTTC.

CDR3 protein: CASSERGLGGTQYF. CDR3 sequence (DNA): TGCGCCAGCAGTGAGCGGGGGCTCGGGGGGACGCAGTATTTT. The chain links TRBV10-2 to TRBJ2-3; possible D gene TRBD2, 7 bases. Trimming cost V 2 bases and J 9 bases, with 15 bases left between them. The CDR3 extends over 14 amino acids. Germline V CDR1 and CDR2: WSHSY, SAAADI.

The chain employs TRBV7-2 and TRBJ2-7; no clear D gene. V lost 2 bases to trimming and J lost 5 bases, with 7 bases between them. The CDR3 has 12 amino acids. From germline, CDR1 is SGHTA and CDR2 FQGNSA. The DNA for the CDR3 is TGTGCCAGCAGCTTAAAGGTCCACGAGCAGTACTTC. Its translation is CASSLKVHEQYF.

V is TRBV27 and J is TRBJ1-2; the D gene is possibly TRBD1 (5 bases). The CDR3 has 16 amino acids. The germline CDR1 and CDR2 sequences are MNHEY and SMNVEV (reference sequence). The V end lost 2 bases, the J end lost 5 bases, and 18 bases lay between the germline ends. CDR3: CASSLNARVGGYGYTF. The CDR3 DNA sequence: TGTGCCAGCAGTTTAAATGCCCGCGTGGGGGGTTATGGCTACACCTTC.

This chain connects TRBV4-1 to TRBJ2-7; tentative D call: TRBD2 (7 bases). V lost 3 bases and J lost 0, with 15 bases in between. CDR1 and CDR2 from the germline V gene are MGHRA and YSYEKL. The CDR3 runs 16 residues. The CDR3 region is CASSHRAGALSYEQYF. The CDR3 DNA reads TGCGCCAGCAGCCACCGGGCGGGGGCCCTCTCCTACGAGCAGTACTTC.

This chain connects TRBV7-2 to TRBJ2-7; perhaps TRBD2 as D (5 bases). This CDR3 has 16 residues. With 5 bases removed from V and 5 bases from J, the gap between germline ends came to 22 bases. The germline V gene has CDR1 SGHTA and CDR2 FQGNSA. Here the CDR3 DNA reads TGTGCCAGCAGCCTAATATCCCGCCCGGGGTTCCACGAGCAGTACTTC. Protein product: CASSLISRPGFHEQYF.

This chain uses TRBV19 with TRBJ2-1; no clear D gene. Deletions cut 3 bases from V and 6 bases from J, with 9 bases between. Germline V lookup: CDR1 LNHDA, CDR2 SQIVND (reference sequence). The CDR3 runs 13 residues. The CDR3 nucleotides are TGTGCCAGTAGTATGTTATATCGCAATGAGCAGTTCTTC. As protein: CASSMLYRNEQFF. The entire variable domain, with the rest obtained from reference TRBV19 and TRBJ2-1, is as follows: DGGITQSPKYLFRKEGQNVTLSCEQNLNHDAMYWYRQDPGQGLRLIYYSQIVNDFQKGDIAEGYSVSREKKESFPLTVTSAQKNPTAFYLCASSMLYRNEQFFGPGTRLTVL.

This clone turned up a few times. CDR3 sequence reads: CASSSGTGATGELFF. The CDR3 DNA is TGTGCCAGCTCGTCCGGGACAGGGGCCACCGGGGAGCTGTTTTTT. This chain links TRBV18 with TRBJ2-2; 10 nucleotides line up with TRBD1. From germline, CDR1 is KGHSH and CDR2 LQKENI. J gave up 4 bases and V 6 bases, and 5 bases lay outside the gene matches. The length of the CDR3 is 15 residues.

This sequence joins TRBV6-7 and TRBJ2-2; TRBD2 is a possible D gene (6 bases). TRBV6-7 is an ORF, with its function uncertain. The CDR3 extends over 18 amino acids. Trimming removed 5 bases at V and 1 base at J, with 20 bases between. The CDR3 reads CASSERAGKTMNTGELFF. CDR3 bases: TGTGCCAGCAGTGAACGCGCGGGGAAAACGATGAACACCGGGGAGCTGTTTTTT.